One and the same sample provided the 26 T cell receptor beta chains below, sequenced in a study of human T cells and chemical hapten exposure. Each CDR3 protein gets one entry after TCRdb re-called the RACE reads with MiXCR. The table has 200,000 to 300,000 distinct CDR3 sequences, about 8.6% seen once; the top ten hold about 2.1%. Time point meaning: pre-sensitization, week 0. As to treatment: therapeutic diphenylcyclopropenone sensitization with weekly scalp DPC. The sample consisted of whole blood, taken in connection with sensitization to the hapten diphenylcyclopropenone (DPC). These receptors came from a woman in her forties with alopecia areata. Some clones in this sample may be carry-over from other donors' samples.

V usage is TRBV12-3 or TRBV12-4 and J usage is TRBJ1-2; a possible D gene is TRBD1 (6 bases). The CDR3 runs 12 residues. V was pared by 7 bases and J by 7 bases, with 13 bases between. The CDR3 DNA is TGTGCCAGCAACCTCCCGGGGGCTGGCTACACCTTC. It specifies CASNLPGAGYTF.

This clonotype was counted at least ten times. The chain is built from TRBV20-1 and TRBJ2-3; no clear D gene. This CDR3 is 13 amino acids long. Between the trimmed V and J ends, which lost 4 bases and 0 bases, there was a span of 8 bases. Germline loops: CDR1 DFQATT, CDR2 SNEGSKA (reference sequence). Here the CDR3 DNA reads TGCAGTGCTACGGAAACTAGCACAGATACGCAGTATTTT. It codes for CSATETSTDTQYF.

This clonotype has a handful of counts. The V gene is TRBV7-2, the J gene TRBJ1-4; tentatively, D is TRBD1 (6 bases). This CDR3 has 15 residues. Germline assignment: CDR1 SGHTA and CDR2 FQGNSA. V was cut by 5 bases and J by 0 bases, with 10 bases left in between. The CDR3 sequence: CASSVRGTTNEKLFF. The CDR3 bases are TGTGCCAGCAGCGTCAGGGGCACAACTAATGAAAAACTGTTTTTT. Variable domain in full (rest from reference TRBV7-2 and TRBJ1-4): GAGVSQSPSNKVTEKGKDVELRCDPISGHTALYWYRQSLGQGLEFLIYFQGNSAPDKSGLPSDRFSAERTGGSVSTLTIQRTQQEDSAVYLCASSVRGTTNEKLFFGSGTQLSVL.

CDR3 nucleotide sequence: TGTGCCAGCAGTTCTGGACTAGAACACAATGAGCAGTTCTTC. Translated: CASSSGLEHNEQFF. This chain joins TRBV6-2 or TRBV6-3 and TRBJ2-1; 7 bases map to TRBD2. After removal of 4 bases from V and 5 bases from J, the junction contained 5 bases not matched to a gene. The germline gives CDR1 MNHEY, CDR2 SVGEGT. The CDR3 is made up of 14 amino acids.

Ten or more counts support this clonotype. The chain employs TRBV28 and TRBJ1-5; 10 bases are a match to TRBD1. After removal of 2 bases from V and 5 bases from J, the junction contained 6 bases not matched to a gene. Germline CDR1 MDHEN, CDR2 SYDVKM. The length of the CDR3 is 16 residues. The CDR3 sequence is CASSLGGQGSYQPQHF. The CDR3 DNA reads TGTGCCAGCAGTTTAGGGGGACAGGGGTCCTATCAGCCCCAGCATTTT.

The chain is built from TRBV6-6 and TRBJ1-5, with a weak D call TRBD1 (5 bases). Germline CDR1 is MNHNY and CDR2 is SVGAGI (reference sequence). V was cut by 1 base and J by 8 bases, with 15 bases left in between. The CDR3 consists of 15 residues. CDR3 in amino acids: CASSYLDVEGEPQHF. The CDR3 DNA sequence: TGTGCCAGCAGTTACTTGGACGTGGAAGGGGAGCCCCAGCATTTT.

This clonotype has a handful of counts. Here the CDR3 reads CASSQDAPLQGAFF. CDR3 DNA: TGCGCCAGCAGCCAAGACGCCCCATTACAGGGGGCTTTCTTT. The chain combines TRBV4-3 with TRBJ1-1; TRBD1 matches at 7 bases. Trimming took 0 bases from V and 11 from J; bases not matched to a gene: 9. CDR1 and CDR2 (germline): LGHNA, YSLEER. This CDR3 is 14 amino acids long.

This chain connects TRBV28 to TRBJ2-7; no reliable D call. The length of the CDR3 is 12 residues. Germline V CDR1 and CDR2: MDHEN, SYDVKM. Trimming removed 5 bases from V and 4 bases from J, with 9 bases in between. This chain's CDR3 is CASSPMGYEQYF. Written as DNA, the CDR3 is TGTGCCAGCAGTCCCATGGGATACGAGCAGTACTTC. The full variable domain, completed using reference TRBV28 and TRBJ2-7, is DVKVTQSSRYLVKRTGEKVFLECVQDMDHENMFWYRQDPGLGLRLIYFSYDVKMKEKGDIPEGYSVSREKKERFSLILESASTNQTSMYLCASSPMGYEQYFGPGTRLTVT.

The rearrangement links TRBV24-1 to TRBJ2-1, with D unclear. Germline CDR1 reads KGHDR; CDR2 reads SFDVKD. Trimming cost V 9 bases and J 8 bases, with 16 bases left between them. The CDR3 covers 13 residues. The DNA for the CDR3 is TGTGCCACCGGGGTCGGGCAGCCTCATGAGCAGTTCTTC. Translating it yields CATGVGQPHEQFF.

CDR3 in amino acids: CSVSGDKMSSYEQYF. In DNA, the CDR3 is TGCAGCGTTTCTGGGGACAAGATGAGCTCCTACGAGCAGTACTTC. The chain recombines TRBV29-1 with TRBJ2-7; a weak D match, TRBD1 (6 bases). V shed 5 bases and J shed 0 bases, with 17 bases lying between them. Per the germline V gene, CDR1 is SQVTM and CDR2 is ANQGSEA. The CDR3 spans 15 residues.

The sample holds a few counts of this clonotype. The rearrangement joins TRBV20-1 to TRBJ2-4; TRBD2 might be the D (6 bases). V gave up 3 bases and J gave up 0 bases, with 15 bases separating them. The germline V gene has CDR1 DFQATT and CDR2 SNEGSKA (reference sequence). The CDR3 is 16 amino acids. The CDR3 region is CSASSPMGGAKNIQYF. The CDR3 DNA reads TGCAGTGCTAGTAGCCCAATGGGAGGAGCCAAAAACATTCAGTACTTC.

The chain links TRBV25-1 to TRBJ2-6, with TRBD1 as a possible D gene (6 bases). The germline V and J ends were trimmed by 5 bases and 0 bases, with 14 bases remaining between them. The CDR3 covers 17 residues. Germline CDR1 and CDR2: MGHDK and SYGVNS. CDR3 sequence: CASSWPGVSSGANVLTF. DNA for the CDR3: TGTGCCAGCAGTTGGCCAGGGGTCAGCTCTGGGGCCAACGTCCTGACTTTC.

This clonotype was seen ten or more times. V gene TRBV28 combines with J gene TRBJ2-7; the match to TRBD2 covers 15 bases. The J segment lost 8 bases and the V segment lost 2 bases, leaving 1 base of the junction unmatched. The CDR3 loop spans 14 amino acids. Germline CDR1 is MDHEN and CDR2 is SYDVKM. The CDR3: CASSLGLAGGKQYF. In DNA, the CDR3 is TGTGCCAGCAGTTTAGGACTAGCGGGAGGGAAGCAGTACTTC. Filled out from reference TRBV28 and TRBJ2-7, the complete variable domain reads DVKVTQSSRYLVKRTGEKVFLECVQDMDHENMFWYRQDPGLGLRLIYFSYDVKMKEKGDIPEGYSVSREKKERFSLILESASTNQTSMYLCASSLGLAGGKQYFGPGTRLTVT.

This clonotype has more than one count but fewer than ten. The chain links TRBV29-1 to TRBJ2-1; the D gene is possibly TRBD2 (6 bases). Germline V gene data show CDR1 as SQVTM and CDR2 as ANQGSEA. Trimming stripped 3 bases from V and 12 bases from J, with 15 bases between. The CDR3 length is 12 residues. The chain's CDR3 is CSVDGWSGGQFF. The CDR3 bases are TGCAGCGTTGATGGTTGGTCCGGGGGGCAGTTCTTC.

Ten or more counts support this clonotype. The V and J genes are TRBV29-1 and TRBJ1-1; the match to TRBD1 covers 7 bases. CDR1 is SQVTM, CDR2 ANQGSEA, per germline. The CDR3 is made up of 15 amino acids. The ends lost 3 bases at V and 0 bases at J; junction bases unmatched: 7. CDR3 region: CSVDAPGQLNTEAFF. DNA of the CDR3: TGCAGCGTTGACGCCCCGGGACAGCTGAACACTGAAGCTTTCTTT.

This chain connects TRBV20-1 to TRBJ2-1; 8 positions match TRBD2. The CDR3 totals 15 residues. Germline CDR1 is DFQATT and CDR2 is SNEGSKA (reference sequence). The V gene end was trimmed by 5 bases and the J gene end by 7 bases; junction bases not matched to a gene: 13. The CDR3 loop reads CSAEGTGLGTNEQFF. CDR3 sequence (DNA): TGCAGTGCTGAGGGGACGGGACTAGGTACGAATGAGCAGTTCTTC.

This clonotype has ten or more counts. The J gene is TRBJ2-4, the V gene TRBV20-1; maybe TRBD1 (5 bases). This CDR3 comprises 14 residues. Germline V gene lookup returns CDR1 DFQATT and CDR2 SNEGSKA (reference sequence). The V gene lost 3 bases and the J gene lost 2 bases, with 11 bases spanning the gap. The CDR3 coding sequence is TGCAGTGCTAGTAGGGGCGCGACCAAAAACATTCAGTACTTC. It yields the protein CSASRGATKNIQYF.

This clonotype was picked up a small number of times. Mismatch with germline at one junction end may stem from a read error. This chain joins TRBV6-6 and TRBJ2-1; 9 bases are a match to TRBD1. This CDR3 spans 15 amino acids. Germline loops: CDR1 MNHNY, CDR2 SVGAGI (reference sequence). CDR3 residues: CASSYTGGSHNEQFF. CDR3 bases: TGTGCCAGTTCGTATACAGGGGGCTCCCACAATGAGCAGTTCTTC.

The table lists this clonotype with a few counts. V is TRBV29-1 and J is TRBJ2-1; D not resolved. The CDR3 length is 14 residues. Germline V gene lookup returns CDR1 SQVTM and CDR2 ANQGSEA. Deletions cut 5 bases from V and 0 bases from J, with 11 bases between. Here the CDR3 reads CSVLLTISYNEQFF. The CDR3 nucleotides read TGCAGCGTTTTACTTACCATCTCCTACAATGAGCAGTTCTTC.

The rearrangement links TRBV28 to TRBJ2-7, with TRBD2 as a possible D gene (5 bases). Looked up from germline, CDR1 is MDHEN and CDR2 is SYDVKM. The length of the CDR3 is 13 residues. V was clipped by 3 bases and J by 1 base, with 7 bases between them. The CDR3: CASSFERSYEQYF. The CDR3 DNA sequence: TGTGCCAGCAGTTTTGAGCGGTCCTACGAGCAGTACTTC.

At least ten counts were recorded for this clonotype. V gene TRBV7-2 combines with J gene TRBJ2-3; D remains ambiguous. The length of the CDR3 is 13 residues. CDR1 is SGHTA and CDR2 is FQGNSA in the germline V gene. Trimming removed 3 bases from V and 4 bases from J, with 8 bases in between. CDR3 sequence: CASSLPGADTQYF. The CDR3 DNA reads TGTGCCAGCAGCTTGCCTGGGGCAGATACGCAGTATTTT.

The sample holds a few counts of this clonotype. V usage is TRBV7-6 and J usage is TRBJ2-2; TRBD1 is a possible D gene (6 bases). V dropped 5 bases and J dropped 0 bases, with 13 bases sitting between them. The CDR3 has 16 residues. Germline CDR1 and CDR2: SGHVS and FNYEAQ. The CDR3 region has the DNA TGTGCCAGCAGCGCCCGACAGGTCGCGAACACCGGGGAGCTGTTTTTT. This sequence encodes CASSARQVANTGELFF.

This clonotype turned up a few times. V and J are TRBV28 and TRBJ2-5, with 7 bases aligning to TRBD1. Germline V gene lookup returns CDR1 MDHEN and CDR2 SYDVKM. There are 14 residues in the CDR3. V lost 7 bases and J lost 0; bases outside the gene matches: 5. The CDR3 region has the DNA TGTGCCAGCACAGGGACAGCCAACCAAGAGACCCAGTACTTC. Protein product: CASTGTANQETQYF.

The chain carries TRBV28 and TRBJ1-2; D uncertain. Germline V CDR1 and CDR2: MDHEN, SYDVKM. V dropped 2 bases and J dropped 4 bases, with 14 bases sitting between them. The CDR3 extends over 15 amino acids. The CDR3 loop reads CASSLVGSPGYGYTF. CDR3 sequence (DNA): TGTGCCAGCAGTTTAGTGGGATCCCCTGGCTATGGCTACACCTTC.

In this sample, this clonotype turned up many times. This chain joins TRBV7-2 and TRBJ2-5; D might be TRBD1 or TRBD2, each matching 6 bases. The CDR3 length is 14 residues. V was shortened by 5 bases and J by 1 base, with 11 bases between the two germline ends. Germline V gene data show CDR1 as SGHTA and CDR2 as FQGNSA. The CDR3 loop reads CASSRGTFQETQYF. The CDR3 bases are TGTGCCAGCAGCCGCGGGACATTCCAAGAGACCCAGTACTTC.

The J gene is TRBJ2-7, the V gene TRBV4-1; unclear D gene. The CDR3 runs 15 residues. V was clipped by 3 bases and J by 2 bases, with 14 bases between them. Germline assignment: CDR1 MGHRA and CDR2 YSYEKL. The CDR3 DNA sequence: TGCGCCAGCAGCCAGGGTGGCGGACCAGCCTACGAGCAGTACTTC. This encodes CASSQGGGPAYEQYF.